This paragraph covers one TCR beta chain sequence. This receptor's antigen is unknown. No clone much larger than this one lies a single base away; base qualities are absent. In total, 630 or so healthy bone marrow donors made up the cohort. All cohort members were sampled while nominally healthy, although unrecorded immune exposures were likely present. The donor tested CMV seronegative, placing the donor among the 350 or so seronegative members of the cohort. Every donor gave a peripheral blood sample, and the peripheral blood mononuclear cells from that sample were used for TCR beta sequencing. Genomic DNA was extracted from the blood cell samples with the Qiagen DNeasy Blood Extraction Kit. At the junction V is shortened by 3 bases and J by 6 bases; bases outside the gene matches: 7. The CDR3 runs 15 residues from the cysteine to the phenylalanine. Of all the DNA, just the CDR3 is kept, 45 bases in frame from base 1. Taken from the germline V gene, the CDR1 and CDR2 loops are SGDLS and YYNGEE.

Library preparation was by the immunoSEQ multiplex PCR assay. A mixture of 60 forward primers for TCR Vbeta segments and 13 reverse primers for TCR Jbeta segments was used in the multiplex PCR. The CDR3 region of rearranged TCR beta genes was amplified from genomic DNA with a multiplex PCR assay. On the Illumina HiSeq System, the amplified TCR beta libraries were sequenced as 87-base-pair reads. In the original analysis: A later analysis counted 75 million to 100 million unique TCR beta chains across the 670 or so repertoires, and 10 million to 11 million of these chains were shared by at least two donors. To remove PCR and sequencing errors, raw reads were error-corrected and collapsed into unique sequences using a nearest-neighbor algorithm that merged closely related sequences. CDR3 sequences were aligned to IMGT reference sequences to assign V, D and J gene segments. For a sequence to be retained, a match of at least six nucleotides was required to both a V gene segment and a J gene segment. A rearrangement counted as productive if the CDR3 had no stop codons and remained in frame with V and J, and every other rearrangement counted as non-productive. Following IMGT convention, CDR3 was defined as the stretch from the second conserved V-encoded cysteine to the conserved J-encoded phenylalanine. The earlier analysis of 587 of the donors excluded sequences that lacked an unambiguous match to a single V gene segment. In an earlier analysis of a few hundred of the donors, a V segment was called functional when productive rearrangements were above 56.7%, and segregating when the standard deviation between donors exceeded 5%. A statistical classification framework was built to diagnose cytomegalovirus status from the catalog of TCR beta chain sequences. A later analysis assigned V and J genes by comparing TCR nucleotide sequences with IMGT/GENE-DB human TR gene sequences. Using the TCRdist pipeline, a later analysis assigned CDR3 sequences along with most-parsimonious VDJ recombination scenarios. A later analysis defined each TCR beta chain by its CDR3 amino acid sequence plus V-gene family, and excluded reads lacking a unique V-gene family. In a later analysis, around 600 highly shared, low-generation-probability nucleotide sequences were removed to address suspected cross-contamination and a sequencing artifact. For each public chain, a later analysis derived a clonal expansion index from normalized ranks of inferred template counts within each repertoire. In a later analysis, generation probabilities were computed using a VDJ recombination model fitted to out-of-frame rearrangements, and the results were checked against IGoR. In a later analysis, TCR-TCR, TCR-HLA and TCR-CMV co-occurrence was scored with hypergeometric tests, and a repertoire-size bias correction was applied to TCR pairs. False discovery rates were estimated in a later analysis by permuting HLA or CMV assignments 20 times. A later analysis grouped co-occurring TCRs with DBSCAN, adding TCRdist sequence similarity when clustering within HLA-allele-positive subsets. Repertoires with fewer than 30,000 or more than 120,000 public chains were left out of co-occurrence clustering, as were four to six repertoires with anomalous nucleotide sharing. Here the immuneACCESS table is served through TCRdb, limited to in-frame sequences with V and J called. Missing clones are a known gap in these copies; in checked studies unresolved V genes cover under half, and the rest lacks a known reason. V and J calls and clone size come straight from that table; D and trimming were deduced from the DNA. The table for this sample lists roughly 130,000 clones; 80% of them were counted only once. In total, the top ten clones hold roughly 2.5% of the sample.

This sample stems from a study of cytomegalovirus exposure and HLA in healthy donors (dated by TCRdb to 2015 to 2018). Background for the entire study: An earlier analysis of 587 of the donors reported over 250 Gb of sequence data and 95 million to 120 million unique TCR beta sequences obtained from about 180 million T cells. An early release covering roughly 640 HLA-typed donors comprised 300 to 350 gigabases of sequencing data and about 90 million unique TCR sequences. The genetic ancestry cluster associated with self-reported Caucasian donors included about 81% of the roughly 400 genotyped donors. The study was designed to test whether signatures of past pathogen exposure could be identified by cataloging public T cell receptors. The study profiled the T cell repertoires of 500 to 800 subjects by immunosequencing and related them to cytomegalovirus serostatus. Along with the approximately 670-subject first cohort, a separate validation cohort of around 110 different subjects was used. High-throughput TCR immunosequencing, statistical association of individual TCRs with disease status, and machine learning were combined to predict cytomegalovirus infection status. In a later analysis, previously published TCR beta repertoires from 600 to 850 donors were re-analyzed and high-resolution HLA genotyping was added so that TCR occurrence patterns could be studied. Rather than drawing on any new phenotypic data, the later analysis identified candidate immune exposures from TCR beta sequences and the way those sequences occurred across donors. To decide whether each TCR beta V gene segment behaved as functional or pseudogenic, an earlier analysis of some 570 of the donors relied on high-throughput TCR beta sequencing. Donor age, sex, ethnicity and CMV serostatus were compiled alongside the repertoire data. A later genetic analysis took genome-wide SNP genotypes for about 65% of the roughly 670 donors and used that subset as a discovery cohort. All discovery cohort repertoires had been generated on a single sequencing platform. HLA typing included class I and class II loci at four-digit resolution. The number of typed donors differed by locus: about 620-630 for A, B, C, DRB1 and DQB1; 500 to 550 for DQA1; some 590 for DPA1; and roughly 450 for DPB1. Because of strong linkage in the cohort, 5 or 6 DR-DQ haplotypes were treated as single units for association and clustering. Among a few hundred genotyped donors of the cohort, an average of about 240,000 unique TCR beta nucleotide sequences were sequenced per donor, roughly 20% of them non-productive.

On the study overall, not on this receptor specifically: A later analysis found that most CMV-associated TCR beta chains appeared HLA-restricted, with HLA associations seemingly driven largely by CMV exposure. Linkage disequilibrium might explain the correlated functional status among segregating V segments, but an unknown experimental factor could not be ruled out. Some IMGT-functional V segments, including TRBV6-2 and TRBV6-3, could not be told apart with the 87-base-pair reads, so those segments were excluded. Compared with the roughly 700-donor mean, donors in an Asian-associated ancestry cluster had fewer N-insertions in productive TCRs, according to a later genetic analysis. In a later analysis, HLA-associated TCR beta chains showed more clonal expansion and lower generation probabilities than non-associated chains that were equally common. V-gene and J-gene trimming of TCR beta chains was associated with a missense DCLRE1C variant in a later genetic analysis, and the association was replicated in an independent cohort. Only TCR beta chains were sequenced in this cohort, and the absence of alpha or paired-chain data limited detectable features. When HLA alleles, especially DR and DQ, strongly co-occurred, attributing TCR associations to individual alleles was difficult. The study gave a list of 150 to 200 TCR beta chains associated with cytomegalovirus. Broadly in line with IMGT annotations, most TCR beta V segments showed up in productive rearrangements about 87% or about 30% of the time in an earlier analysis of some 590 of the donors. A group of highly shared sequence variants was considered likely to be a technical artifact of the sequencing pipeline. According to a later analysis, TCR association rates differed among HLA loci, with DRB1 alleles showing the most associated TCRs and HLA-C alleles showing the fewest. In a later analysis, several top co-occurrence clusters were reported to appear linked to parvovirus B19, influenza, CMV and Epstein-Barr virus. Because HLA typing was unavailable for some donors at each locus, only the typed subset was used in association tests. Most TCR sequences were observed very rarely across donors, whereas some public TCRs were present in many individuals. A later analysis associated about 17,000 TCR beta sequences with specific HLA alleles at a false discovery rate of 0.05. The earlier analysis of about 600 of the donors excluded 15 to 20 rarely observed V segments, including chromosome 9 orphons, because counts were too low. Immune exposure information for the cohort was limited to CMV serostatus. Presence/absence analyses assumed roughly uniform sequencing depth across donors, an assumption that may not hold. According to the authors, the approach could potentially be generalized to other disease states and immunological phenotypes. A few of the identified cytomegalovirus-associated TCR beta chains were confirmed in vitro to be specific for cytomegalovirus antigens. A further reported finding was that TCR beta sequences accurately predicted the HLA-A and HLA-B alleles for most subjects in the first cohort. Cytomegalovirus status was reported to be diagnosed by the classifier with high specificity and sensitivity in both the original and validation cohorts.

The chain couples TRBV9 to TRBJ2-1, with 9 bases in between that match TRBD1. This clonotype was sampled from a man aged 25-45 years in good health and CMV-seronegative. Material for sequencing was PBMCs. The DNA sequence is TGTGCCAGCAGCGCCGGACCGGGACAGGGCAATGAGCAGTTCTTC. It encodes CASSAGPGQGNEQFF.